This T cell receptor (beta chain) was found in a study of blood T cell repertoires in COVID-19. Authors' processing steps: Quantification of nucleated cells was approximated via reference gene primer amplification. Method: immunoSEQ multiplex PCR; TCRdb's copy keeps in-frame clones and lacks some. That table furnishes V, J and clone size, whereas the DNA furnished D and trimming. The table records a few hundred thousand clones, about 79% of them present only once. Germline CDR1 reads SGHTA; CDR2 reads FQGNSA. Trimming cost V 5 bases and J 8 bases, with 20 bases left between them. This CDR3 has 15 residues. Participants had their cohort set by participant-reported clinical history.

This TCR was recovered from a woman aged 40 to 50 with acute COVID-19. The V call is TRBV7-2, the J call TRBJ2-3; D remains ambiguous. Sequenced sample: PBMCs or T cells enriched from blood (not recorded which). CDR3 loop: CASSPTGFSFFTQYF. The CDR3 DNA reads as TGTGCCAGCAGCCCCACCGGGTTTTCCTTCTTTACGCAGTATTTT.